These 31 T cell receptor beta chains were all obtained from the same sample, sequenced in a study of cytomegalovirus exposure and HLA in healthy donors. 60 Vbeta and 13 Jbeta primers were used in PCR. TCRdb's table, derived via immunoSEQ multiplex PCR, lists solely in-frame clones and lacks some. The table has some 150,000 clones, around 80% seen once; the top ten hold roughly 4.2%. Sequencing was carried out using PBMCs. The receptors come from a woman aged 40-49 years in good health and CMV-seronegative.

The chain combines TRBV30 with TRBJ2-3; 9 positions agree with TRBD2. This CDR3 has 16 residues. Germline CDR1 and CDR2: GTSNPN and SVGIG (reference sequence). The V gene end was trimmed by 0 bases and the J gene end by 2 bases; junction bases not matched to a gene: 6. The CDR3 coding sequence is TGTGCCTGGAGTGTCCTGATAGCGGGAGCCACAGATACGCAGTATTTT. Translating gives CAWSVLIAGATDTQYF.

V is TRBV2 and J is TRBJ2-1, with TRBD1 identical over 8 bases. V gave up 6 bases and J gave up 9 bases; unmatched junction bases: 4. The length of the CDR3 is 12 residues. Germline V gives CDR1 SNHLY, CDR2 FYNNEI. The CDR3 loop is CASSGQGLEQFF. Written as DNA, the CDR3 is TGTGCCAGCAGCGGACAGGGACTTGAGCAGTTCTTC.

This clone was seen more than once but under ten times. This chain joins TRBV5-4 and TRBJ2-5, with 10 nucleotides matching TRBD2. V lost 6 bases and J lost 5; bases outside the gene matches: 16. Germline assignment: CDR1 SGHNT and CDR2 YYREEE (reference sequence). CDR3 size: 17 residues. CDR3 in amino acids: CASTNLWASGGRETQYF. CDR3 nucleotides: TGTGCCAGCACCAATTTGTGGGCTAGCGGGGGACGGGAGACCCAGTACTTC.

V usage is TRBV7-9 and J usage is TRBJ2-3; 8 nucleotides agree with TRBD2. CDR3 length: 15 amino acids. Germline lookup yields CDR1 SEHNR and CDR2 FQNEAQ (reference sequence). J gave up 2 bases and V 3 bases, and 4 bases lay outside the gene matches. Here the CDR3 reads CASSFSLAATDTQYF. CDR3 bases: TGTGCCAGCAGCTTCTCACTAGCGGCCACAGATACGCAGTATTTT.

About this clone: The sample carries other DNA sequences with the same CDR3. The V and J genes are TRBV18 and TRBJ1-4; TRBD1 matches 7 bases. Germline V gene lookup returns CDR1 KGHSH and CDR2 LQKENI. The CDR3 runs 14 residues. With 2 bases clipped from V and 5 bases from J, the junction kept 2 bases outside the gene matches. CDR3 nucleotide sequence: TGTGCCAGCTCACCAGGGACAGCGAATGAAAAACTGTTTTTT. The encoded protein is CASSPGTANEKLFF.

The chain couples TRBV5-1 to TRBJ2-7, with D perhaps TRBD1 (6 bases). Trimming left V 4 bases short and J 2 bases short, with 13 bases between. The CDR3 has 14 residues. Per germline, CDR1 SGHRS and CDR2 YFSETQ. In DNA, the CDR3 is TGCGCCAGCAGCCTGGCGACAGGCCCCTACGAGCAGTACTTC. Its protein is CASSLATGPYEQYF.

CDR3 loop: CASSPSPDSGRAYNEQFF. CDR3 in DNA: TGTGCCAGCAGCCCGTCCCCCGATAGCGGGAGGGCCTACAATGAGCAGTTCTTC. The J gene is TRBJ2-1, the V gene TRBV7-9; 11 bases match TRBD2. J was trimmed by 2 bases and V by 5 bases; bases with no gene match: 11. The CDR3 contains 18 residues. Germline assignment: CDR1 SEHNR and CDR2 FQNEAQ (reference sequence). Full variable domain (outside the CDR3, taken from reference TRBV7-9 and TRBJ2-1): DTGVSQNPRHKITKRGQNVTFRCDPISEHNRLYWYRQTLGQGPEFLTYFQNEAQLEKSRLLSDRFSAERPKGSFSTLEIQRTEQGDSAMYLCASSPSPDSGRAYNEQFFGPGTRLTVL.

The V gene is TRBV7-6, the J gene TRBJ2-1; 8 bases are shared with TRBD1. The junction had 9 bases not matched to a gene; V was cut back by 8 bases and J by 6 bases. The V gene's germline CDR1 is SGHVS and CDR2 FNYEAQ. The CDR3 has 14 amino acids. The CDR3 protein is CASRPQGAANEQFF. The CDR3 DNA reads as TGTGCCAGCCGACCCCAGGGGGCAGCCAATGAGCAGTTCTTC.

The chain joins TRBV6-5 to TRBJ2-2; D gene uncertain. V was clipped by 7 bases and J by 4 bases, with 13 bases between them. Germline CDR1 is MNHEY and CDR2 is SVGAGI. The CDR3 runs 14 residues. The CDR3 loop reads CASTRLAATGELFF. CDR3 DNA sequence: TGTGCCAGCACCCGGTTAGCCGCCACCGGGGAGCTGTTTTTT.

The rearrangement joins TRBV5-1 to TRBJ1-1; D is possibly TRBD1 (5 bases). Germline assignment: CDR1 SGHRS and CDR2 YFSETQ. The CDR3 has 15 amino acids. The V end lost 1 base, the J end lost 3 bases, and 13 bases lay between the germline ends. CDR3 DNA: TGCGCCAGCAGCTTGACGGGTAAGACAGACACTGAAGCTTTCTTT. It encodes CASSLTGKTDTEAFF.

The V and J genes are TRBV28 and TRBJ1-1; 7 bases map to TRBD1. The CDR3 contains 12 residues. Germline lookup yields CDR1 MDHEN and CDR2 SYDVKM. Losses at the gene ends were 4 bases for V and 8 bases for J; bases not matched to a gene: 4. CDR3 sequence: CASSSQTGEAFF. The CDR3 DNA is TGTGCCAGCAGTTCTCAGACAGGGGAAGCTTTCTTT.

This clone was seen once. This chain's CDR3 is CASSGNEQFF. CDR3 DNA sequence: TGTGCCAGTAGCGGGAATGAGCAGTTCTTC. The V gene is TRBV6-6, the J gene TRBJ2-1; 7 positions match TRBD2. The CDR3 is made up of 10 amino acids. V dropped 9 bases and J dropped 7; count of bases not matched to a gene: 0. Germline V gives CDR1 MNHNY, CDR2 SVGAGI (reference sequence).

The chain couples TRBV4-1 to TRBJ2-7; no clear D. Germline CDR1 and CDR2: MGHRA and YSYEKL. Trimming shortened V by 2 bases and J by 4 bases, and 9 bases separated the two germline ends. The CDR3 totals 13 residues. CDR3 in amino acids: CASSQFDGYEQYF. The DNA for the CDR3 is TGCGCCAGCAGCCAATTCGACGGGTACGAGCAGTACTTC.

This clone was seen only a few times. The chain links TRBV5-6 to TRBJ2-1; possibly TRBD2 for D (6 bases). CDR1 is SGHDT, CDR2 YYEEEE, per germline. There are 15 residues in the CDR3. Trimming removed 4 bases from V and 9 bases from J, with 20 bases in between. The CDR3 DNA follows: TGTGCCAGCAGCGTTACGGTCGGGCGGGGAGGTGAGCAGTTCTTC. This gives the protein CASSVTVGRGGEQFF.

The chain employs TRBV25-1 and TRBJ2-1, with 15 bases aligning to TRBD2. J lost 8 bases, V lost 4 bases, and 9 bases had no gene match. CDR1 and CDR2 (germline): MGHDK, SYGVNS. This CDR3 has 17 amino acids. The CDR3 is CASSGHPGTSGRYEQFF. The CDR3 bases are TGTGCCAGCAGTGGCCACCCCGGGACTAGCGGGAGGTATGAGCAGTTCTTC.

In this sample, this clone turned up once. The chain combines TRBV30 with TRBJ1-5; D perhaps matches TRBD1 (5 bases). Trimming took 5 bases from V and 6 from J, leaving 20 bases between them. This CDR3 has 15 amino acids. Germline CDR1 and CDR2: GTSNPN and SVGIG (reference sequence). CDR3 sequence (DNA): TGTGCCTGGGGTAGGGGAGGGGCGAGTGGTCAGCCCCAGCATTTT. As protein: CAWGRGGASGQPQHF.

The V and J genes are TRBV30 and TRBJ2-7; maybe TRBD1 (6 bases). The ends were cut back, 3 bases at V and 1 base at J, with 13 bases in the middle. The germline gives CDR1 GTSNPN, CDR2 SVGIG (reference sequence). CDR3 size: 14 residues. DNA of the CDR3: TGTGCCTGGAGCGGACAGTGGAGGTCCTACGAGCAGTACTTC. Encoded protein: CAWSGQWRSYEQYF.

The chain links TRBV5-1 to TRBJ2-3; D gene ambiguous. This CDR3 is 15 amino acids long. Deletions cut 0 bases from V and 2 bases from J, with 10 bases between. The germline V gene encodes CDR1 SGHRS and CDR2 YFSETQ. This CDR3 reads CASSLDRKNTDTQYF. The CDR3 DNA is TGCGCCAGCAGCTTGGACAGAAAAAACACAGATACGCAGTATTTT.

There are a few counts of this clone. The chain links TRBV19 to TRBJ2-7; D might be TRBD1 (6 bases). Trimming took 5 bases from V and 4 from J, leaving 9 bases between them. Germline V CDR1 and CDR2: LNHDA, SQIVND (reference sequence). The CDR3 runs 12 residues. CDR3 protein: CASSHQGYEQYF. The CDR3 nucleotides are TGTGCCAGTAGTCACCAGGGGTACGAGCAGTACTTC.

In DNA form, the CDR3 reads TGTGCCAGCAGCTTAGCAGACGGGGGGTTTTACGAGCAGTACTTC. This gives the protein CASSLADGGFYEQYF. The chain combines TRBV7-9 with TRBJ2-7; 7 bases agree with TRBD2. The V and J ends lost 0 bases and 4 bases, in that order; junction bases with no gene match: 6. Germline V gene sequence: CDR1 SEHNR, CDR2 FQNEAQ (reference sequence). This CDR3 has 15 amino acids.

This chain connects TRBV7-8 to TRBJ2-7; D call uncertain. The CDR3 is 15 amino acids. V lost 3 bases to trimming and J lost 3 bases, with 15 bases between them. Germline V gene lookup returns CDR1 SGHVS and CDR2 FQNEAQ. Here the CDR3 reads CASSLEQAPHYEQYF. CDR3 sequence (DNA): TGTGCCAGCAGCTTGGAGCAAGCGCCGCACTACGAGCAGTACTTC.

This clone was seen just once. The genes are TRBV10-2 and TRBJ2-7; 8 bases fit TRBD2. The V segment lost 7 bases and the J segment 3 bases; nucleotides outside the gene matches: 5. There are 13 residues in the CDR3. The germline V gene has CDR1 WSHSY and CDR2 SAAADI. The CDR3 sequence is CASKTSGGYEQYF. CDR3 in DNA: TGCGCCAGCAAAACTAGCGGAGGCTACGAGCAGTACTTC.

The V and J genes are TRBV29-1 and TRBJ1-3; 7 positions agree with TRBD1. V shed 5 bases, J shed 2 bases, and the junction held 9 bases outside the gene matches. The CDR3 consists of 15 residues. CDR1 and CDR2 (germline): SQVTM, ANQGSEA. DNA of the CDR3: TGCAGCGTTCAGCAGACAGGGCGGGCTGGAAACACCATATATTTT. As protein: CSVQQTGRAGNTIYF.

The sample holds a few counts of this clone. The chain recombines TRBV18 with TRBJ1-3; D unresolved. CDR1 and CDR2 (germline): KGHSH, LQKENI. The V end was cut by 3 bases, the J end by 0 bases, with 12 bases between. The CDR3 consists of 16 residues. This CDR3 reads CASSPSEVYSGNTIYF. The DNA of the CDR3 is TGTGCCAGCTCACCGTCGGAGGTTTACTCTGGAAACACCATATATTTT.

V gene TRBV2 combines with J gene TRBJ1-2, with 9 bases lining up with TRBD1. The germline V gene has CDR1 SNHLY and CDR2 FYNNEI. V was clipped by 5 bases and J by 5 bases; unmatched bases: 6. This CDR3 comprises 14 residues. The CDR3 DNA reads TGTGCCAGCAGTCTACAGGGGGCAGAGTATGGCTACACCTTC. This encodes CASSLQGAEYGYTF.

The chain carries TRBV5-1 and TRBJ2-1, with 7 bases aligning to TRBD2. The CDR3 extends over 16 amino acids. The V and J ends lost 1 base and 8 bases, in that order; junction bases with no gene match: 12. From germline, CDR1 is SGHRS and CDR2 YFSETQ. The DNA for the CDR3 is TGCGCCAGCAGCTTGCGCGGGAGAACAAGGGTCGATGAGCAGTTCTTC. Its translation: CASSLRGRTRVDEQFF. Complete variable domain (other parts from reference TRBV5-1 and TRBJ2-1): KAGVTQTPRYLIKTRGQQVTLSCSPISGHRSVSWYQQTPGQGLQFLFEYFSETQRNKGNFPGRFSGRQFSNSRSEMNVSTLELGDSALYLCASSLRGRTRVDEQFFGPGTRLTVL.

The rearrangement joins TRBV5-4 to TRBJ2-6; 9 bases line up with TRBD2. Germline CDR1 is SGHNT and CDR2 is YYREEE (reference sequence). The CDR3 has 17 residues. The ends lost 4 bases at V and 3 bases at J; junction bases unmatched: 8. The CDR3: CASSHSGSAGGANVLTF. Written as DNA, the CDR3 is TGTGCCAGCAGCCATAGCGGGAGTGCAGGTGGGGCCAACGTCCTGACTTTC.

The chain combines TRBV5-4 with TRBJ2-1, with 10 bases that match TRBD2. V shed 3 bases, J shed 1 base, and the junction held 4 bases outside the gene matches. This CDR3 has 16 residues. The germline CDR1 and CDR2 sequences are SGHNT and YYREEE (reference sequence). CDR3 region: CASSSSSGSSYNEQFF. CDR3 DNA: TGTGCCAGCAGCTCGTCTAGCGGGAGTTCCTACAATGAGCAGTTCTTC.

In its sample, this clone was seen once. J is TRBJ2-7 and V is TRBV7-8, with 8 bases fitting TRBD1. The CDR3 extends over 13 amino acids. V shed 5 bases, J shed 6 bases, and the junction held 6 bases outside the gene matches. The germline V gene encodes CDR1 SGHVS and CDR2 FQNEAQ. CDR3 sequence reads: CASSREQGGEQYF. CDR3 nucleotide sequence: TGTGCCAGCAGCCGGGAACAGGGGGGCGAGCAGTACTTC.

The V gene is TRBV5-1, the J gene TRBJ2-1; 8 bases line up with TRBD1. The CDR3 runs to 15 residues. With 1 base clipped from V and 9 bases from J, the junction kept 9 bases outside the gene matches. CDR1 is SGHRS and CDR2 is YFSETQ in the germline V gene. The CDR3 protein is CASSLSGGILGEQFF. CDR3 nucleotide sequence: TGCGCCAGCAGCTTGTCAGGGGGCATTTTGGGTGAGCAGTTCTTC.

This sequence joins TRBV28 and TRBJ2-3, with D possibly matching TRBD1 (7 bases). The CDR3 loop spans 15 amino acids. V was trimmed by 2 bases and J by 5 bases, leaving 14 bases between them. The germline V gene encodes CDR1 MDHEN and CDR2 SYDVKM. CDR3 loop: CASSLVQGRGDTQYF. Here the CDR3 DNA reads TGTGCCAGCAGTTTAGTACAGGGGCGGGGAGATACGCAGTATTTT.